A single sample gave rise to the 16 T cell receptor beta chains below, sequenced in a study of blood T cell repertoires in COVID-19. Clones were read by immunoSEQ multiplex PCR, and TCRdb kept only the in-frame ones, dropping some. This table has 150,000 or so clones, 85% to 90% appearing once. What was sequenced was peripheral blood. The receptors were sampled from a man older than 75 with acute or convalescent COVID-19.

CDR3 DNA sequence: TGTGCCATCAGTGAGTCGAGACTAGCGGGAGGGCTTGAGCAGTTCTTC. Translated: CAISESRLAGGLEQFF. The chain combines TRBV10-3 with TRBJ2-1; 14 bases match TRBD2. The CDR3 is 16 residues long. V shed 0 bases, J shed 9 bases, and the junction held 4 bases outside the gene matches. CDR1 and CDR2 from the germline V gene are ENHRY and SYGVKD.

The rearrangement links TRBV5-6 to TRBJ1-6; no reliable D call. The V gene lost 0 bases and the J gene lost 0 bases, with 13 bases spanning the gap. The length of the CDR3 is 18 residues. Germline CDR1 SGHDT, CDR2 YYEEEE. As DNA, the CDR3 is TGTGCCAGCAGCTTGGGTTTTGTCATGAGCTCCTATAATTCACCCCTCCACTTT. It is translated as CASSLGFVMSSYNSPLHF.

This clone was seen once. The chain combines TRBV6-6 with TRBJ2-5; 9 positions match TRBD1. The germline gives CDR1 MNHNY, CDR2 SVGAGI (reference sequence). The V and J ends lost 5 bases and 7 bases, in that order; junction bases with no gene match: 8. The CDR3 runs to 14 residues. DNA for the CDR3: TGTGCCAGCAGTGCGGGGACAGGGTTAGGGACCCAGTACTTC. This encodes CASSAGTGLGTQYF.

V is TRBV23-1 and J is TRBJ1-5; 7 bases match TRBD1. TRBV23-1 is an ORF, with its function uncertain. The CDR3 is 14 residues long. V lost 7 bases and J lost 4; bases outside the gene matches: 7. The CDR3 is CASKETGYNQPQHF. The CDR3, as DNA: TGCGCCAGCAAAGAGACAGGGTATAATCAGCCCCAGCATTTT.

The V and J genes are TRBV2 and TRBJ1-4, with 9 bases aligning to TRBD1. The CDR3 consists of 15 residues. With 6 bases clipped from V and 2 bases from J, the junction kept 4 bases outside the gene matches. CDR1 SNHLY and CDR2 FYNNEI come from the germline V gene. CDR3 DNA: TGTGCCAGCAGGGGACAGGGCTTGACTAATGAAAAACTGTTTTTT. Encoded protein: CASRGQGLTNEKLFF. Full variable domain (rest looked up from reference TRBV2 and TRBJ1-4): EPEVTQTPSHQVTQMGQEVILRCVPISNHLYFYWYRQILGQKVEFLVSFYNNEISEKSEIFDDQFSVERPDGSNFTLKIRSTKLEDSAMYFCASRGQGLTNEKLFFGSGTQLSVL.

With respect to this clone: The same CDR3 also results from other DNA sequences found in this sample. This chain uses TRBV18 with TRBJ1-2, with 8 bases that match TRBD1. This CDR3 has 13 amino acids. CDR1 KGHSH and CDR2 LQKENI come from the germline V gene. The trim removed 4 bases at V and 5 bases at J, leaving 3 bases unmatched. The chain's CDR3 is CASSLDRVYGYTF. CDR3 sequence (DNA): TGTGCCAGCTCACTGGACAGGGTGTATGGCTACACCTTC.

The rearrangement links TRBV19 to TRBJ1-4; TRBD1 agrees at 7 bases. CDR1 is LNHDA and CDR2 is SQIVND in the germline V gene (reference sequence). The trim removed 3 bases at V and 8 bases at J, leaving 9 bases unmatched. CDR3 length equals 15 residues. The CDR3 sequence is CASSMGPGQREKLFF. CDR3 bases: TGTGCCAGTAGTATGGGTCCGGGACAGAGGGAAAAACTGTTTTTT. The whole variable domain, remainder taken from reference TRBV19 and TRBJ1-4, is DGGITQSPKYLFRKEGQNVTLSCEQNLNHDAMYWYRQDPGQGLRLIYYSQIVNDFQKGDIAEGYSVSREKKESFPLTVTSAQKNPTAFYLCASSMGPGQREKLFFGSGTQLSVL.

This clone was observed a single time. The chain uses TRBV29-1 and TRBJ2-3; possibly TRBD1 for D (6 bases). V was cut by 7 bases and J by 0 bases, with 14 bases left in between. In germline, CDR1 is SQVTM, CDR2 ANQGSEA. This CDR3 has 14 residues. In nucleotides, the CDR3 is TGCAGCGCCTCCGGACAGAGTAGCACAGATACGCAGTATTTT. It codes for CSASGQSSTDTQYF.

As regards this clone: One end of the junction is discordant with germline, which a read error may explain. The chain is built from TRBV18 and TRBJ2-1; TRBD2 agrees at 8 bases. CDR1 and CDR2 from the germline V gene are KGHSH and LQKENI. The CDR3 is made up of 16 amino acids. The CDR3 here is CASSTPGTRVSAEQFF. In DNA, the CDR3 is TGTGCCAGCTCAACACCCGGGACTAGAGTATCCGCGGAGCAGTTCTTC.

The chain carries TRBV12-2 and TRBJ1-1. TRBV12-2 is flagged as a pseudogene. The CDR3 spans 15 residues. The CDR3 bases are TGTGCAAGTCGCTTCCGCGGGACGGTAAACACTGAAGCTTTCTTT. It specifies CASRFRGTVNTEAFF.

CDR3 bases: TGTGCCAGCAGCGAGGGGTGGAGGGCGTCGGACACCGGGGAGCTGTTTTTT. Translating gives CASSEGWRASDTGELFF. The V and J genes are TRBV5-8 and TRBJ2-2, with D perhaps TRBD2 (6 bases). V lost 4 bases and J 3 bases, leaving 19 bases between the germline ends. The CDR3 runs to 17 residues. The germline V gene has CDR1 SGHTS and CDR2 YDEGEE.

The chain carries TRBV28 and TRBJ1-4; TRBD1 aligns across 8 bases. The germline gives CDR1 MDHEN, CDR2 SYDVKM. J lost 4 bases, V lost 5 bases, and 6 bases had no gene match. The CDR3 has 15 residues. CDR3 DNA sequence: TGTGCCAGCAGTCCGCCGGGACAGGTTAATGAAAAACTGTTTTTT. It translates to CASSPPGQVNEKLFF.

This chain links TRBV10-3 with TRBJ1-1; D is perhaps TRBD1 (5 bases). Per the germline V gene, CDR1 is ENHRY and CDR2 is SYGVKD. This CDR3 comprises 13 residues. V lost 8 bases and J 1 base, leaving 11 bases between the germline ends. For the CDR3, the DNA is TGTGCCATCGGCTACGGGGGGAACACTGAAGCTTTCTTT. This translates into CAIGYGGNTEAFF.

Only one count was recorded for this clone. The CDR3 DNA reads as TGTGCCAGCAGCTCAGGGGACGCGAACACTGAAGCTTTCTTT. It specifies CASSSGDANTEAFF. The rearrangement uses TRBV7-6 and TRBJ1-1; TRBD1 might be the D (6 bases). With 4 bases removed from V and 1 base from J, the gap between germline ends came to 10 bases. The CDR3 consists of 14 residues. Germline V gene lookup returns CDR1 SGHVS and CDR2 FNYEAQ.

J is TRBJ2-7 and V is TRBV5-5; D is possibly TRBD2 (5 bases). The length of the CDR3 is 13 residues. Trimming took off 2 bases at V and 5 bases at J, with 11 bases between the two ends. Germline V gene lookup returns CDR1 SGHKS and CDR2 YYEKEE (reference sequence). CDR3 sequence reads: CASSLLGSHEQYF. The CDR3 nucleotides are TGTGCCAGCAGCTTACTAGGTTCCCACGAGCAGTACTTC.

The chain recombines TRBV9 with TRBJ1-1; 11 bases fit TRBD1. The CDR3 extends over 14 amino acids. V shed 6 bases, J shed 4 bases, and the junction held 5 bases outside the gene matches. From germline, CDR1 is SGDLS and CDR2 YYNGEE. The CDR3 coding sequence is TGTGCCAGCACCTTGGGACAGGGGGGCACTGAAGCTTTCTTT. Encoded protein: CASTLGQGGTEAFF.